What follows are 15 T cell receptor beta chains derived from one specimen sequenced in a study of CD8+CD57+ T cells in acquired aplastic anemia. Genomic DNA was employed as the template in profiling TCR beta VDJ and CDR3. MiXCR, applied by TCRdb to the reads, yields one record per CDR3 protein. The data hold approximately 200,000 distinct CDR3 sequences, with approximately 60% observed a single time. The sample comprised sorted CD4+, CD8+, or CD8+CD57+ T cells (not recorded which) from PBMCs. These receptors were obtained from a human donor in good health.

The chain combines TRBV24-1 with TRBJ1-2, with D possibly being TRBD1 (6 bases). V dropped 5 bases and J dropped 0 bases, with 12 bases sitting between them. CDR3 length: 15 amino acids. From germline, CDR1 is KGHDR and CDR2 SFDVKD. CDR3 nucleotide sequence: TGTGCCACCAGTGGACAGGAGGGGGCTAACTATGGCTACACCTTC. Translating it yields CATSGQEGANYGYTF.

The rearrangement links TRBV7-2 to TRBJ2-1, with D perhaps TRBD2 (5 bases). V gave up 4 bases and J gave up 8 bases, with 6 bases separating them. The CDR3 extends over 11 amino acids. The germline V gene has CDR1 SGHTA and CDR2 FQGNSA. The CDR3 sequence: CASSSADEQFF. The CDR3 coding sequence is TGTGCCAGCAGCTCAGCGGATGAGCAGTTCTTC. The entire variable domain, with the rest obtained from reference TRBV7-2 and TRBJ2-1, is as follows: GAGVSQSPSNKVTEKGKDVELRCDPISGHTALYWYRQSLGQGLEFLIYFQGNSAPDKSGLPSDRFSAERTGGSVSTLTIQRTQQEDSAVYLCASSSADEQFFGPGTRLTVL.

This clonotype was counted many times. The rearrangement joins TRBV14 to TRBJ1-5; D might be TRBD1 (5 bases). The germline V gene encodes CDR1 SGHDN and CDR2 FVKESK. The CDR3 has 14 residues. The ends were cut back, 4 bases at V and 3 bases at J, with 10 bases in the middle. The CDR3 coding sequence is TGTGCCAGCAGCCGGGCAGGGAACAATCAGCCCCAGCATTTT. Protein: CASSRAGNNQPQHF.

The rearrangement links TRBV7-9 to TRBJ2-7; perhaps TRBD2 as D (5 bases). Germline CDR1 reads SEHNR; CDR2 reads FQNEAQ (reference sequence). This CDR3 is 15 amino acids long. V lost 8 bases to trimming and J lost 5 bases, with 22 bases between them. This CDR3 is CASFGRPSSYHEQYF. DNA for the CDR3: TGTGCCAGCTTTGGGAGACCGAGCTCCTACCACGAGCAGTACTTC.

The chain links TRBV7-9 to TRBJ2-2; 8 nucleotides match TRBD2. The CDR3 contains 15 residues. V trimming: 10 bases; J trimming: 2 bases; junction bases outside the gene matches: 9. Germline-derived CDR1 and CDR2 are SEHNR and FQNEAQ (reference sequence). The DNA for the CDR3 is TGTGCCATCCTTGGCGGGGGGACCAACACCGGGGAGCTGTTTTTT. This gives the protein CAILGGGTNTGELFF.

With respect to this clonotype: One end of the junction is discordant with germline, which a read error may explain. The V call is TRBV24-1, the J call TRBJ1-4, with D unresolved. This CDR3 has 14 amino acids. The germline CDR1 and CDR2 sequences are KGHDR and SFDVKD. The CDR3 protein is CATSDTSTNEKLFF. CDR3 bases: TGTGCCACCAGTGACACCTCAACTAATGAAAAGCTGTTTTTT.

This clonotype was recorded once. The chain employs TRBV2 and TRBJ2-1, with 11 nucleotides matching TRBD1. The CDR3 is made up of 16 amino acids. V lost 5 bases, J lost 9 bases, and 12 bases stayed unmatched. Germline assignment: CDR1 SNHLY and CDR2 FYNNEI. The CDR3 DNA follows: TGTGCCAGCAGTTCCGGGACAGGGGGGATCCGGGGTGAGCAGTTCTTC. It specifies CASSSGTGGIRGEQFF. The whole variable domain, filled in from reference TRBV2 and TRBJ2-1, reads EPEVTQTPSHQVTQMGQEVILRCVPISNHLYFYWYRQILGQKVEFLVSFYNNEISEKSEIFDDQFSVERPDGSNFTLKIRSTKLEDSAMYFCASSSGTGGIRGEQFFGPGTRLTVL.

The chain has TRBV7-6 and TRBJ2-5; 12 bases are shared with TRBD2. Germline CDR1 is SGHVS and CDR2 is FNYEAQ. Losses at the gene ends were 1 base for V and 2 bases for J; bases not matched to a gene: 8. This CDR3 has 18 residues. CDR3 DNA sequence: TGTGCCAGCAGCTTAGGTCGTCGACTAGCGGGGGTGCAAGAGACCCAGTACTTC. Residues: CASSLGRRLAGVQETQYF.

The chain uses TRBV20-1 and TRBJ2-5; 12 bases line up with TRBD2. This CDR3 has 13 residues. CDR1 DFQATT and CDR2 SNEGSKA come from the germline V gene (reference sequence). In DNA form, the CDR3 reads TGCAGGGGGGGGACTAGCGGGCAAGAGACCCAGTACTTC. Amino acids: CRGGTSGQETQYF.

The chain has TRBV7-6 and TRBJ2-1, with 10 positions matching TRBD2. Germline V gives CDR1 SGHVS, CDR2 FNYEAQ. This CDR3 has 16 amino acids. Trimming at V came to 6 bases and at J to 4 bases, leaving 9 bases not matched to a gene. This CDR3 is CASRRDSGRRYNEQFF. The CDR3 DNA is TGTGCCAGCAGGAGAGATAGCGGGAGGCGATACAATGAGCAGTTCTTC. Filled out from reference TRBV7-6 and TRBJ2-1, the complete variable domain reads GAGVSQSPRYKVTKRGQDVALRCDPISGHVSLYWYRQALGQGPEFLTYFNYEAQQDKSGLPNDRFSAERPEGSISTLTIQRTEQRDSAMYRCASRRDSGRRYNEQFFGPGTRLTVL.

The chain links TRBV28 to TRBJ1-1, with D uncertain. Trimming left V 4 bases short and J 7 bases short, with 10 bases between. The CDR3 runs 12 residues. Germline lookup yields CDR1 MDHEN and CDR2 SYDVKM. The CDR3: CASSWPTVEAFF. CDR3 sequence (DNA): TGTGCCAGCAGTTGGCCGACGGTTGAAGCTTTCTTT.

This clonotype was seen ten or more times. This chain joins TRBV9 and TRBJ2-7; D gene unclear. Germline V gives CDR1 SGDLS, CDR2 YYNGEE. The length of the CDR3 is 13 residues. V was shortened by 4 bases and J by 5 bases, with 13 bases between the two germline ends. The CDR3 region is CASSRVPDHEQYF. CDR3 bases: TGTGCCAGCAGCCGAGTCCCTGACCACGAGCAGTACTTC.

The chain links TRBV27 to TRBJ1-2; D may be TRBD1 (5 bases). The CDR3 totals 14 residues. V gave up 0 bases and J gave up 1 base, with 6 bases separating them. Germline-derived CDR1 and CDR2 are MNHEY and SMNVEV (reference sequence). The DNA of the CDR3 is TGTGCCAGCAGTTTATCTGACAGTAACTATGGCTACACCTTC. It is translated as CASSLSDSNYGYTF.

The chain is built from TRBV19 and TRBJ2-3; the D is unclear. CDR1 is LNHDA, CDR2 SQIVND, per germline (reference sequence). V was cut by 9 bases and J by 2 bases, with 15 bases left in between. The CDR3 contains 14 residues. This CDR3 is CASSSQYPTDTQYF. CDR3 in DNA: TGTGCCAGCAGTTCTCAATACCCCACAGATACGCAGTATTTT. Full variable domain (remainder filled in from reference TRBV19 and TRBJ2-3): DGGITQSPKYLFRKEGQNVTLSCEQNLNHDAMYWYRQDPGQGLRLIYYSQIVNDFQKGDIAEGYSVSREKKESFPLTVTSAQKNPTAFYLCASSSQYPTDTQYFGPGTRLTVL.

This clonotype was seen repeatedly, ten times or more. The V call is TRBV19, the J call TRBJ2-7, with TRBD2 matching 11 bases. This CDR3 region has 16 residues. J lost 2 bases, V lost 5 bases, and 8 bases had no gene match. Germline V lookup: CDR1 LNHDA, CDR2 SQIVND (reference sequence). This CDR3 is CASSGGTSGGPYEQYF. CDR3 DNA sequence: TGTGCCAGTAGTGGGGGGACTAGCGGAGGTCCCTACGAGCAGTACTTC.